A single sample gave rise to the 32 T cell receptor beta chains below, sequenced in a study of blood T cell repertoires in COVID-19. The method was immunoSEQ multiplex PCR; TCRdb's version includes in-frame clones alone and lacks a portion of them. In the table there are 300,000 or so clones, about nine tenths of which are singletons. Material: peripheral blood. These receptors originate from a young woman with COVID-19, enrolled during active disease.

V and J are TRBV12-3 or TRBV12-4 and TRBJ1-1; no clear D gene. V gave up 6 bases and J gave up 5 bases, with 13 bases separating them. This CDR3 spans 13 amino acids. The CDR3 reads CASSARGRTEAFF. For the CDR3, the DNA is TGTGCCAGCAGCGCCCGGGGTCGGACTGAAGCTTTCTTT.

J is TRBJ2-6 and V is TRBV27; D is unclear. Looked up from germline, CDR1 is MNHEY and CDR2 is SMNVEV (reference sequence). V was clipped by 0 bases and J by 1 base, with 7 bases between them. This CDR3 contains 16 residues. CDR3 protein: CASSLSYLSGANVLTF. The CDR3, as DNA: TGTGCCAGCAGTTTATCTTACTTATCTGGGGCCAACGTCCTGACTTTC.

V is TRBV30 and J is TRBJ1-2, with TRBD1 as a possible D gene (6 bases). V lost 0 bases and J 7 bases, leaving 15 bases between the germline ends. Germline lookup yields CDR1 GTSNPN and CDR2 SVGIG (reference sequence). The CDR3 runs to 14 residues. For the CDR3, the DNA is TGTGCCTGGAGTGTACTCTCTGGGGGCGGTGGCTACACCTTC. Residues: CAWSVLSGGGGYTF. The whole variable domain, remainder taken from reference TRBV30 and TRBJ1-2, is SQTIHQWPATLVQPVGSPLSLECTVEGTSNPNLYWYRQAAGRGLQLLFYSVGIGQISSEVPQNLSASRPQDRQFILSSKKLLLSDSGFYLCAWSVLSGGGGYTFGSGTRLTVV.

This chain links TRBV9 with TRBJ2-7, with 8 positions matching TRBD1. V trimming: 2 bases; J trimming: 3 bases; junction bases outside the gene matches: 10. This CDR3 spans 16 amino acids. Per the germline V gene, CDR1 is SGDLS and CDR2 is YYNGEE. The CDR3 sequence: CASSVGLGQGVYEQYF. DNA of the CDR3: TGTGCCAGCAGCGTGGGATTAGGACAGGGAGTCTACGAGCAGTACTTC.

The J gene is TRBJ1-1, the V gene TRBV7-9; D unclear. The CDR3 has 11 residues. V was cut by 3 bases and J by 4 bases, with 3 bases left in between. Per the germline V gene, CDR1 is SEHNR and CDR2 is FQNEAQ (reference sequence). CDR3 bases: TGTGCCAGCAGCTTCTCCACTGAAGCTTTCTTT. Amino acid sequence: CASSFSTEAFF.

V usage is TRBV28 and J usage is TRBJ1-2, with 8 bases identical to TRBD1. The length of the CDR3 is 15 residues. The germline V gene has CDR1 MDHEN and CDR2 SYDVKM. The V and J ends lost 5 bases and 5 bases, in that order; junction bases with no gene match: 10. The CDR3 DNA sequence: TGTGCCAGCAGTGCTCCACAGGGGGTGAGGTATGGCTACACCTTC. Amino acid sequence: CASSAPQGVRYGYTF.

About this clone itself: At the DNA level, this CDR3 is encoded by other sequences in the same sample as well. This chain links TRBV19 with TRBJ2-2; 14 nucleotides line up with TRBD2. V lost 1 base to trimming and J lost 5 bases; unmatched junction nucleotides: 0. The V gene's germline CDR1 is LNHDA and CDR2 SQIVND (reference sequence). The CDR3 consists of 16 residues. In nucleotides, the CDR3 is TGTGCCAGTAGTATAGGACTAGCGGGAGGGACCGGGGAGCTGTTTTTT. Amino acid sequence: CASSIGLAGGTGELFF.

The chain links TRBV6-5 to TRBJ2-7; tentative D call: TRBD2 (7 bases). The germline CDR1 and CDR2 sequences are MNHEY and SVGAGI. V lost 11 bases and J lost 6, with 14 bases in between. The CDR3 has 11 amino acids. CDR3 residues: CAVGGLIEQYF. CDR3 DNA: TGTGCCGTGGGGGGGCTTATCGAGCAGTACTTC.

The J gene is TRBJ2-3, the V gene TRBV6-4; 16 bases are a match to TRBD2. This CDR3 is built from 18 residues. Trimming removed 7 bases from V and 6 bases from J; junction bases left unmatched: 13. The germline V gene encodes CDR1 MRHNA and CDR2 SNTAGT. In nucleotides, the CDR3 is TGTGCCAGCAACAGACCGGGACTAGCGGGAGGGGAGGGGGATACGCAGTATTTT. It encodes CASNRPGLAGGEGDTQYF.

The chain links TRBV11-2 to TRBJ2-1; TRBD2 is a possible D gene (5 bases). Trimming removed 5 bases from V and 9 bases from J, with 14 bases in between. Germline loops: CDR1 SGHAT, CDR2 FQNNGV. The CDR3 sequence is 13 residues long. CDR3 bases: TGTGCCAGCAGCCGGACTGGGGATAGTGAGCAGTTCTTC. Its translation is CASSRTGDSEQFF.

V and J are TRBV9 and TRBJ1-2; D is unresolved. This CDR3 comprises 15 residues. Germline V gene data show CDR1 as SGDLS and CDR2 as YYNGEE. V was trimmed by 0 bases and J by 0 bases, leaving 9 bases between them. The CDR3 loop is CASSVGAAANYGYTF. CDR3 nucleotides: TGTGCCAGCAGCGTAGGGGCTGCAGCTAACTATGGCTACACCTTC. Filled out from reference TRBV9 and TRBJ1-2, the complete variable domain reads DSGVTQTPKHLITATGQRVTLRCSPRSGDLSVYWYQQSLDQGLQFLIQYYNGEERAKGNILERFSAQQFPDLHSELNLSSLELGDSALYFCASSVGAAANYGYTFGSGTRLTVV.

The chain couples TRBV6-4 to TRBJ1-2, with 9 bases that match TRBD1. The CDR3 has 13 amino acids. CDR1 MRHNA and CDR2 SNTAGT come from the germline V gene. The V gene end was trimmed by 6 bases and the J gene end by 3 bases; junction bases not matched to a gene: 2. The CDR3 here is CASRGDRDYGYTF. The CDR3 nucleotides are TGTGCCAGCAGGGGGGACAGGGACTATGGCTACACCTTC.

CDR3 region: CASSLGPRLTNYGYTF. The DNA of the CDR3 is TGTGCCAGCAGCTTAGGCCCCCGCCTGACTAACTATGGCTACACCTTC. This chain joins TRBV7-3 and TRBJ1-2, with D uncertain. Germline CDR1 is SGHTA and CDR2 is FQGTGA. V shed 2 bases and J shed 0 bases, with 13 bases lying between them. CDR3 length equals 16 residues.

This chain links TRBV5-5 with TRBJ2-7; 7 nucleotides align to TRBD1. The junction had 6 bases not matched to a gene; V was cut back by 3 bases and J by 0 bases. Looked up from germline, CDR1 is SGHKS and CDR2 is YYEKEE (reference sequence). The CDR3 sequence is 15 residues long. For the CDR3, the DNA is TGTGCCAGCAGCTCGGGACAGCCGAACTCCTACGAGCAGTACTTC. This sequence encodes CASSSGQPNSYEQYF.

This sequence joins TRBV27 and TRBJ2-1, with 10 nucleotides matching TRBD2. Trimming took 6 bases from V and 7 from J; bases not matched to a gene: 12. Germline loops: CDR1 MNHEY, CDR2 SMNVEV (reference sequence). This CDR3 comprises 16 residues. The CDR3 loop is CASRSGRAELLNEQFF. Here the CDR3 DNA reads TGTGCCAGCAGGAGCGGGAGGGCCGAATTGCTGAATGAGCAGTTCTTC.

V and J are TRBV19 and TRBJ2-1; TRBD2 matches 7 bases. The CDR3 contains 14 residues. Germline CDR1 and CDR2: LNHDA and SQIVND (reference sequence). The trim removed 5 bases at V and 8 bases at J, leaving 9 bases unmatched. The CDR3 region is CASSFGGGIHEQFF. The CDR3 DNA reads TGTGCCAGTAGTTTTGGGGGAGGGATCCATGAGCAGTTCTTC.

Here the CDR3 DNA reads TGTGCCAGCAGTTTAGAGCGGGGAAAGGTGTATGAGCAGTTCTTC. This translates into CASSLERGKVYEQFF. The chain couples TRBV28 to TRBJ2-1, with 7 bases identical to TRBD2. Unmatched junction bases numbered 9, after V lost 2 bases and J lost 8 bases. The CDR3 sequence is 15 residues long. Germline V gene data show CDR1 as MDHEN and CDR2 as SYDVKM.

This chain links TRBV23-1 with TRBJ1-2; unclear D gene. TRBV23-1 is an ORF; its function is uncertain. V was trimmed by 11 bases and J by 2 bases, leaving 12 bases between them. The CDR3 is made up of 12 amino acids. CDR3 in amino acids: CAGHFGNYGYTF. The CDR3 DNA follows: TGCGCCGGGCATTTTGGGAACTATGGCTACACCTTC.

The rearrangement links TRBV28 to TRBJ2-3; possibly TRBD1 for D (6 bases). CDR3 size: 15 residues. The V gene lost 2 bases and the J gene lost 1 base, with 10 bases spanning the gap. In germline, CDR1 is MDHEN, CDR2 SYDVKM. CDR3 residues: CASSLPGVGTDTQYF. CDR3 in DNA: TGTGCCAGCAGTTTACCAGGGGTGGGCACAGATACGCAGTATTTT.

The V and J genes are TRBV30 and TRBJ1-4, with TRBD1 identical over 7 bases. Trimming cost V 1 base and J 8 bases; bases outside gene matches: 1. From germline, CDR1 is GTSNPN and CDR2 SVGIG (reference sequence). This CDR3 has 12 amino acids. CDR3 DNA: TGTGCCTGGAGTGCGGACAGGGAAAAACTGTTTTTT. Its translation is CAWSADREKLFF.

The chain combines TRBV5-1 with TRBJ2-7, with 7 bases identical to TRBD1. This CDR3 is 15 amino acids long. Trimming at V came to 3 bases and at J to 1 base, leaving 7 bases not matched to a gene. Germline CDR1 is SGHRS and CDR2 is YFSETQ. This CDR3 reads CASSSSGTESYEQYF. Written as DNA, the CDR3 is TGCGCCAGCAGCTCCTCCGGGACAGAATCCTACGAGCAGTACTTC.

V is TRBV4-1 and J is TRBJ1-1; D remains ambiguous. The CDR3 contains 14 residues. Germline CDR1 MGHRA, CDR2 YSYEKL. V lost 3 bases to trimming and J lost 0 bases, with 8 bases between them. The CDR3 sequence is CASSQRPLNTEAFF. CDR3 nucleotides: TGCGCCAGCAGCCAGCGCCCGTTGAACACTGAAGCTTTCTTT.

This chain connects TRBV29-1 to TRBJ1-1; D remains unclear. V was clipped by 6 bases and J by 7 bases, with 18 bases between them. This CDR3 comprises 13 residues. Germline CDR1 SQVTM, CDR2 ANQGSEA. The DNA of the CDR3 is TGCAGCGTCGAAAGGCAGGCCGGGGATGAAGCTTTCTTT. Translating gives CSVERQAGDEAFF.

The rearrangement links TRBV5-4 to TRBJ1-5, with TRBD1 matching 7 bases. With V trimmed by 4 bases and J by 6 bases, 4 bases remained unmatched. Per germline, CDR1 SGHNT and CDR2 YYREEE (reference sequence). CDR3 length: 13 residues. The CDR3 nucleotides are TGTGCCAGCAGCCCCGACAGGGCTCAGCCCCAGCATTTT. Protein: CASSPDRAQPQHF.

The gene calls are TRBV10-2 and TRBJ2-7; the D is unclear. The germline V gene encodes CDR1 WSHSY and CDR2 SAAADI. This CDR3 is 12 amino acids long. V was shortened by 3 bases and J by 2 bases, with 5 bases between the two germline ends. The CDR3 coding sequence is TGCGCCAGCAGTGACCAGGCCTACGAGCAGTACTTC. It translates to CASSDQAYEQYF.

This chain uses TRBV25-1 with TRBJ1-3, with 10 bases that match TRBD1. This CDR3 is built from 16 residues. Looked up from germline, CDR1 is MGHDK and CDR2 is SYGVNS. V was clipped by 4 bases and J by 5 bases; unmatched bases: 8. The CDR3 loop is CASSGGLGQGRNTIYF. CDR3 coding DNA: TGTGCCAGCAGTGGGGGTTTGGGACAGGGGAGAAACACCATATATTTT.

This clone has a handful of counts. The rearrangement links TRBV19 to TRBJ1-2; TRBD1 matches 8 bases. Germline V CDR1 and CDR2: LNHDA, SQIVND (reference sequence). The J segment lost 5 bases and the V segment lost 5 bases, leaving 10 bases of the junction unmatched. The CDR3 sequence is 15 residues long. CDR3 region: CASSAGAGGSYGYTF. The CDR3 DNA reads TGTGCCAGTAGTGCAGGAGCAGGGGGCAGTTATGGCTACACCTTC.

The V and J genes are TRBV7-7 and TRBJ2-3; 9 bases are a match to TRBD2. CDR3 size: 17 residues. The germline V gene has CDR1 SSHAT and CDR2 FNYEAQ (reference sequence). V shed 1 base, J shed 0 bases, and the junction held 5 bases outside the gene matches. The CDR3 nucleotides read TGTGCCAGCAGCTTAGGAGCGGGAGGCCCAAGCACAGATACGCAGTATTTT. Translation gives CASSLGAGGPSTDTQYF.

This rearrangement joins TRBV20-1 to TRBJ1-2; no definite D call. Germline lookup yields CDR1 DFQATT and CDR2 SNEGSKA (reference sequence). The CDR3 loop spans 11 amino acids. V lost 3 bases and J 7 bases, leaving 9 bases between the germline ends. The CDR3 sequence is CSASLDSGYTF. The CDR3 DNA reads TGCAGTGCTAGTTTGGACTCTGGCTACACCTTC.

The V and J genes are TRBV5-1 and TRBJ2-2; 7 nucleotides match TRBD1. The V and J ends lost 2 bases and 3 bases, in that order; junction bases with no gene match: 7. Germline CDR1 and CDR2: SGHRS and YFSETQ. The CDR3 is made up of 16 amino acids. CDR3 DNA sequence: TGCGCCAGCAGCTTAAGACAGGGAAAGGACACCGGGGAGCTGTTTTTT. Amino acids: CASSLRQGKDTGELFF. Combining the CDR3 with reference TRBV5-1 and TRBJ2-2 gives the whole variable domain KAGVTQTPRYLIKTRGQQVTLSCSPISGHRSVSWYQQTPGQGLQFLFEYFSETQRNKGNFPGRFSGRQFSNSRSEMNVSTLELGDSALYLCASSLRQGKDTGELFFGEGSRLTVL.

The chain has TRBV2 and TRBJ1-6, with 8 bases identical to TRBD1. The junction had 7 bases not matched to a gene; V was cut back by 5 bases and J by 4 bases. The CDR3 spans 16 residues. CDR1 and CDR2 from the germline V gene are SNHLY and FYNNEI. CDR3 in amino acids: CASSSTGTGYNSPLHF. CDR3 nucleotide sequence: TGTGCCAGCAGTTCAACCGGGACAGGATATAATTCACCCCTCCACTTT.

A single count supports this clone. The genes are TRBV28 and TRBJ2-7, with 7 positions matching TRBD1. There are 14 residues in the CDR3. Germline CDR1 MDHEN, CDR2 SYDVKM. Trimming took 6 bases from V and 7 from J; bases not matched to a gene: 12. CDR3 sequence (DNA): TGTGCCAGCAGGGAGAGACAGGGTATAGGGGAGCAGTACTTC. The encoded protein is CASRERQGIGEQYF.